Below are 27 T cell receptor beta chains sequenced from a single sample in a study of identical twins. TCRdb re-called the 5' RACE reads through MiXCR, storing one row per CDR3 protein. The repertoire includes 600,000 to 700,000 distinct CDR3 sequences, less than 25% of them detected once, and 4.3% sits in the top ten. This same sample was also taken into another study, of T cells expressing NK-cell markers.

The sample taken for sequencing was PBMCs. The receptors derive from a woman younger than 30 in good health.

This clonotype was seen more than once but under ten times. The J gene is TRBJ2-2, the V gene TRBV5-1, with D unresolved. Germline V gene lookup returns CDR1 SGHRS and CDR2 YFSETQ. This CDR3 region has 18 residues. V lost 0 bases, J lost 6 bases, and 21 bases lay in between. In nucleotides, the CDR3 is TGCGCCAGCAGCTTGGAACTGGCTTTAGAATATGGGGCCGGGGAGCTGTTTTTT. This codes for CASSLELALEYGAGELFF.

This clonotype was observed at least ten times. This chain links TRBV20-1 with TRBJ2-1, with TRBD2 identical over 8 bases. The CDR3 covers 14 residues. V was clipped by 6 bases and J by 2 bases; unmatched bases: 6. Per germline, CDR1 DFQATT and CDR2 SNEGSKA (reference sequence). CDR3 nucleotides: TGCAGTGCCCGGCTAGCGGGTCCCTACAATGAGCAGTTCTTC. Translation gives CSARLAGPYNEQFF.

This clonotype appeared many times. CDR3 nucleotides: TGTGCCAGCAGTGAGGGAACTGAAGCTTTCTTT. The encoded protein is CASSEGTEAFF. The genes are TRBV12-3 or TRBV12-4 and TRBJ1-1; D is ambiguous. V was clipped by 5 bases and J by 5 bases, with 6 bases between them. The CDR3 consists of 11 residues.

The table lists this clonotype with a count of one. The chain employs TRBV7-9 and TRBJ2-3, with TRBD2 matching over 10 bases. J lost 5 bases, V lost 3 bases, and 8 bases had no gene match. The CDR3 consists of 16 residues. Per germline, CDR1 SEHNR and CDR2 FQNEAQ (reference sequence). The DNA of the CDR3 is TGTGCCAGCAGCTTTAGTTTGGCTAGCGGGAGAGATACGCAGTATTTT. Encoded protein: CASSFSLASGRDTQYF.

The rearrangement joins TRBV20-1 to TRBJ2-5; no firm D call. The length of the CDR3 is 13 residues. The V and J ends lost 3 bases and 4 bases respectively, with 12 bases between them. The germline CDR1 and CDR2 sequences are DFQATT and SNEGSKA (reference sequence). CDR3 residues: CSASAFVPETQYF. In DNA form, the CDR3 reads TGCAGTGCTAGTGCCTTTGTCCCAGAGACCCAGTACTTC.

The genes are TRBV20-1 and TRBJ2-7; 8 bases fit TRBD1. From germline, CDR1 is DFQATT and CDR2 SNEGSKA (reference sequence). The CDR3 has 12 amino acids. V lost 6 bases and J lost 3; bases outside the gene matches: 4. CDR3 DNA: TGCAGTGCCCCGGACAGGGACTACGAGCAGTACTTC. It yields the protein CSAPDRDYEQYF.

Many counts were recorded for this clonotype. The chain employs TRBV7-2 and TRBJ1-1; 8 bases are shared with TRBD1. The J segment lost 1 base and the V segment lost 5 bases, leaving 6 bases of the junction unmatched. Germline values: CDR1 SGHTA, CDR2 FQGNSA. This CDR3 spans 15 amino acids. CDR3 DNA sequence: TGTGCCAGCAGCCGGACAGGGTCCGAGAACACTGAAGCTTTCTTT. Amino acid sequence: CASSRTGSENTEAFF.

This clonotype was observed a handful of times. The chain is built from TRBV5-1 and TRBJ2-3; 8 bases agree with TRBD1. CDR3 length: 16 residues. Looked up from germline, CDR1 is SGHRS and CDR2 is YFSETQ. Germline trimming cut 0 bases from V and 1 base from J; bases unmatched to any gene: 4. CDR3: CASSLAPTGGTDTQYF. DNA of the CDR3: TGCGCCAGCAGCTTGGCCCCGACAGGGGGCACAGATACGCAGTATTTT.

This clonotype was seen a handful of times. The chain has TRBV6-1 and TRBJ2-7; 8 nucleotides match TRBD1. The CDR3 is made up of 15 amino acids. Germline V gene data show CDR1 as MNHNS and CDR2 as SASEGT. The trim removed 4 bases at V and 0 bases at J, leaving 5 bases unmatched. The CDR3 DNA is TGTGCCAGCAGTGGCAGGGGGCTTCCCTCCTACGAGCAGTACTTC. Protein sequence: CASSGRGLPSYEQYF.

This clonotype occurred a few times. V gene TRBV5-6 combines with J gene TRBJ2-7; a possible D gene is TRBD2 (5 bases). The CDR3 sequence is 12 residues long. V lost 4 bases and J 6 bases, leaving 11 bases between the germline ends. Germline CDR1 SGHDT, CDR2 YYEEEE. The CDR3 region is CASSAHEGEQYF. CDR3 in DNA: TGTGCCAGCAGCGCCCACGAGGGCGAGCAGTACTTC.

This clonotype was picked up a small number of times. The chain combines TRBV5-6 with TRBJ2-3; TRBD1 agrees at 10 bases. CDR1 is SGHDT, CDR2 YYEEEE, per germline. The CDR3 is made up of 15 amino acids. After removal of 2 bases from V and 7 bases from J, the junction contained 7 bases not matched to a gene. CDR3 nucleotides: TGTGCCAGCAGCTTAGGGACAGGGGAGTTGAATACGCAGTATTTT. It codes for CASSLGTGELNTQYF.

This sequence joins TRBV6-1 and TRBJ2-2; D not certain. Germline V gene lookup returns CDR1 MNHNS and CDR2 SASEGT. Trimming cost V 7 bases and J 4 bases, with 13 bases left between them. CDR3 length: 14 amino acids. The CDR3 is CASTPGRPTGELFF. Here the CDR3 DNA reads TGTGCCAGCACCCCCGGCCGACCCACCGGGGAGCTGTTTTTT.

The CDR3 loop reads CASSLLGVGAFF. CDR3 DNA sequence: TGTGCCAGCAGTTTATTAGGGGTTGGAGCTTTCTTT. J is TRBJ1-1 and V is TRBV12-3 or TRBV12-4; the D gene is possibly TRBD1 (5 bases). The CDR3 has 12 amino acids. V was cut by 2 bases and J by 10 bases, with 11 bases left in between.

The gene calls are TRBV29-1 and TRBJ1-1; D possibly corresponds to TRBD1 (5 bases). CDR3 size: 14 residues. Trimming cost V 2 bases and J 2 bases, with 12 bases left between them. CDR1 is SQVTM and CDR2 is ANQGSEA in the germline V gene. CDR3 DNA sequence: TGCAGCGTTGAAATAAGGGGAAAAAACACTGAAGCTTTCTTT. This gives the protein CSVEIRGKNTEAFF.

This clonotype was seen ten or more times. This chain uses TRBV20-1 with TRBJ2-1; TRBD2 matches 10 bases. The CDR3 has 17 amino acids. CDR1 DFQATT and CDR2 SNEGSKA come from the germline V gene (reference sequence). V shed 6 bases, J shed 5 bases, and the junction held 16 bases outside the gene matches. CDR3 bases: TGCAGTGCCCCGTTGAGCGGGAGGGCCGATTGGGACAATGAGCAGTTCTTC. Its protein product is CSAPLSGRADWDNEQFF.

The chain combines TRBV6-5 with TRBJ2-1; D may be TRBD2 (5 bases). The CDR3 spans 16 residues. Germline V gene lookup returns CDR1 MNHEY and CDR2 SVGAGI. Trimming pared 0 bases from V and 9 bases from J, leaving 18 bases between. The CDR3 reads CASSYSLLRESGEQFF. The CDR3 DNA is TGTGCCAGCAGTTACTCCCTTCTAAGGGAGTCCGGTGAGCAGTTCTTC.

This clonotype was counted many times. The rearrangement links TRBV7-2 to TRBJ2-5; D is uncertain. Germline V lookup: CDR1 SGHTA, CDR2 FQGNSA. Trimming removed 2 bases from V and 5 bases from J, with 6 bases in between. The CDR3 has 12 residues. Here the CDR3 reads CASSLMVETQYF. The CDR3 nucleotides are TGTGCCAGCAGCTTAATGGTGGAGACCCAGTACTTC.

This clonotype has just a few counts. This chain connects TRBV7-2 to TRBJ2-7; D may be TRBD2 (6 bases). The germline V and J ends were trimmed by 7 bases and 2 bases, with 12 bases remaining between them. Germline V lookup: CDR1 SGHTA, CDR2 FQGNSA. The CDR3 has 13 amino acids. CDR3 sequence: CASTWGVTYEQYF. CDR3 bases: TGTGCCAGCACCTGGGGGGTTACCTACGAGCAGTACTTC.

J is TRBJ1-1 and V is TRBV5-4; D is perhaps TRBD1 (6 bases). V gave up 0 bases and J gave up 5 bases, with 14 bases separating them. Looked up from germline, CDR1 is SGHNT and CDR2 is YYREEE (reference sequence). The CDR3 spans 15 residues. CDR3: CASSLGTQGVTEAFF. The DNA of the CDR3 is TGTGCCAGCAGCTTGGGAACACAGGGAGTTACTGAAGCTTTCTTT.

This chain connects TRBV5-1 to TRBJ2-2, with 8 bases matching TRBD2. CDR3 length equals 15 residues. Germline trimming cut 1 base from V and 4 bases from J; bases unmatched to any gene: 3. Germline values: CDR1 SGHRS, CDR2 YFSETQ. The CDR3 DNA sequence: TGCGCCAGCAGCTTGCAAGGGACTAGCACCGGGGAGCTGTTTTTT. Amino acid sequence: CASSLQGTSTGELFF.

The chain uses TRBV11-2 and TRBJ2-1, with a weak D call TRBD2 (6 bases). CDR3 length: 16 residues. V was trimmed by 2 bases and J by 0 bases, leaving 11 bases between them. Per the germline V gene, CDR1 is SGHAT and CDR2 is FQNNGV. The CDR3 bases are TGTGCCAGCAGCTTAAGGTCGCGGGGCTCCTACAATGAGCAGTTCTTC. This encodes CASSLRSRGSYNEQFF.

This clonotype was seen only a few times. J is TRBJ1-4 and V is TRBV5-1, with 7 bases matching TRBD1. The length of the CDR3 is 14 residues. CDR1 and CDR2 (germline): SGHRS, YFSETQ. Trimming took 9 bases from V and 5 from J; bases not matched to a gene: 10. The CDR3 DNA is TGCGCCACCAAAAGGGGGCTACAGAATGAAAAACTGTTTTTT. Encoded protein: CATKRGLQNEKLFF.

The chain employs TRBV10-3 and TRBJ2-1; TRBD2 agrees at 12 bases. Germline V CDR1 and CDR2: ENHRY, SYGVKD. This CDR3 region has 15 residues. Trimming cost V 8 bases and J 8 bases; bases outside gene matches: 10. The CDR3: CAIQGASGRVYEQFF. The CDR3 DNA reads as TGTGCCATCCAGGGCGCTAGCGGGAGGGTGTATGAGCAGTTCTTC.

This sequence joins TRBV12-3 or TRBV12-4 and TRBJ2-7; D is perhaps TRBD1 (6 bases). Trimming left V 4 bases short and J 2 bases short, with 15 bases between. The CDR3 is 15 amino acids. Here the CDR3 DNA reads TGTGCCAGCAGTTACCTCAAAACAGGGACCTACGAGCAGTACTTC. Its translation is CASSYLKTGTYEQYF.

The CDR3 is CASSLSRINTGELFF. CDR3 sequence (DNA): TGTGCCAGCAGCCTGTCGCGGATAAACACCGGGGAGCTGTTTTTT. This rearrangement joins TRBV7-8 to TRBJ2-2, with D unresolved. Germline-derived CDR1 and CDR2 are SGHVS and FQNEAQ. V lost 5 bases to trimming and J lost 2 bases, with 12 bases between them. The CDR3 contains 15 residues.

This clonotype showed up just a few times. V gene TRBV6-6 combines with J gene TRBJ2-1; D is unclear. V lost 7 bases, J lost 5 bases, and 3 bases lay in between. CDR1 and CDR2 from the germline V gene are MNHNY and SVGAGI (reference sequence). The CDR3 covers 10 residues. CDR3 nucleotide sequence: TGTGCCAGCAAACACAATGAGCAGTTCTTC. Protein: CASKHNEQFF.

This clonotype was found many times. The genes are TRBV5-6 and TRBJ2-4; 9 bases match TRBD1. This CDR3 comprises 15 residues. Germline loops: CDR1 SGHDT, CDR2 YYEEEE. J lost 5 bases, V lost 3 bases, and 6 bases had no gene match. CDR3 DNA sequence: TGTGCCAGCAGCTGGATCCGGGACAGGGAAAACATTCAGTACTTC. Encoded protein: CASSWIRDRENIQYF. Drawing the rest from reference TRBV5-6 and TRBJ2-4, the complete variable domain is DAGVTQSPTHLIKTRGQQVTLRCSPKSGHDTVSWYQQALGQGPQFIFQYYEEEERQRGNFPDRFSGHQFPNYSSELNVNALLLGDSALYLCASSWIRDRENIQYFGAGTRLSVL.